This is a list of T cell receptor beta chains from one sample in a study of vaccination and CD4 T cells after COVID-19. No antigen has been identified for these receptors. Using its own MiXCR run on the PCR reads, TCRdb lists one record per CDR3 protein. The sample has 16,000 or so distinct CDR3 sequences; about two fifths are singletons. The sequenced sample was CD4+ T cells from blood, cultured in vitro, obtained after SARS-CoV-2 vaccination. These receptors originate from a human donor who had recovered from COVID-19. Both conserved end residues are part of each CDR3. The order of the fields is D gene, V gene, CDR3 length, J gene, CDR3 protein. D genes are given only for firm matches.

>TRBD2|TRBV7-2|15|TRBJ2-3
CASSRETSLGYTQYF
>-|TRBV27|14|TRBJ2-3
CASSRTKWVDTQYF
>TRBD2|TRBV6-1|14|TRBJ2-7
CASRISGRVYEQYF
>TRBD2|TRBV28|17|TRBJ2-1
CASSLKFGGSANNEQFF
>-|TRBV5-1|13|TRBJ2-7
CASSYGGSYEQYF
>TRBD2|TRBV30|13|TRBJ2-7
CASSGLASIEQYF
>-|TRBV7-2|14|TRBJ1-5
CASRLGTVYQPQHF
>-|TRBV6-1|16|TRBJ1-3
CASSEDGRLSGNTIYF
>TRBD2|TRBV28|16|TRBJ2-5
CASVGGSTSGQETQYF
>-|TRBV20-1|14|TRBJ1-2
CSVDRGEGNYGYTF
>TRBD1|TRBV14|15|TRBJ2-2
CASSLDYRGAGELFF
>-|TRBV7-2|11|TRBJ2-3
CASREADTQYF
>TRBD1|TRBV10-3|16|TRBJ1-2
CAISGGAGTGDYGYTF
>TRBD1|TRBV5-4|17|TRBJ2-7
CASSAGQGPVSSYEQYF
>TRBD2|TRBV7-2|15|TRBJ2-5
CASSLVNSGQETQYF
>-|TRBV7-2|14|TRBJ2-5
CASSQWDNQETQYF
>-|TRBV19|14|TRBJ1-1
CATSSRGGNTEAFF
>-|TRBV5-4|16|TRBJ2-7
CASSLGGVESSYKQYF
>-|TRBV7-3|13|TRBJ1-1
CASSSSGRTEAFF
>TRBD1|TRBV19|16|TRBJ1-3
CASSIGGTGSGNTIYF
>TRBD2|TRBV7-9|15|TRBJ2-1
CASSLGTSGSNEQFF
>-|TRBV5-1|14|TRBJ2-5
CASTLAVGSETQYF
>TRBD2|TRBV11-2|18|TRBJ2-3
CASSLRLAGAGGTDTQYF
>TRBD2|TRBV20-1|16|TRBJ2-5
CGARGPGTRSVETQYF
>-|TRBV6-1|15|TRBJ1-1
CASTQPGGGHTEAFF
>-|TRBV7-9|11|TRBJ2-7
CASSLFSVQYF
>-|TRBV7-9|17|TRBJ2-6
CASSLVFRTSGANVLTF
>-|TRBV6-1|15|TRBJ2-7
CASREGWGKVGEQYF
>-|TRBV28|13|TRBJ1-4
CASSLRPTEKLFF
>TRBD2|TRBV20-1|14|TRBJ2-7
CSATGPLLAGEQYF
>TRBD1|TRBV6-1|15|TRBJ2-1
CASNAGTGLYNEQFF
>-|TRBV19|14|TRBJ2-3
CASRGFSSTDTQYF
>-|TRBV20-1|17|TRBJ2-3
CSARGATSPSDTDTQYF
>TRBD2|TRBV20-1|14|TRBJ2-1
CSARAGGVNNEQFF
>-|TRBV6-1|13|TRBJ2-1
CASRPLAGNEQFF
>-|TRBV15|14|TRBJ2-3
CATSPRLVLDTQYF
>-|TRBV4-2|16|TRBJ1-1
CASGRTEAGLEIEAFF
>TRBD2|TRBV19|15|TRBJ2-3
CASTASGRSTDTQYF
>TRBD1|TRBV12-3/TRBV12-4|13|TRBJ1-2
CASSPDRERGYTF
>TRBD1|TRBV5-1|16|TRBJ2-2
CASSIGQGVNTGELFF
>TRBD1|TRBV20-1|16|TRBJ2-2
CSARDLRQGEVGELFF
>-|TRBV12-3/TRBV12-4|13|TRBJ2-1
CASSRRTYNEQFF
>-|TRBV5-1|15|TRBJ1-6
CASSLGGLYYSPLHF
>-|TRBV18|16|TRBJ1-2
CASSQTLLQGGVGYTF
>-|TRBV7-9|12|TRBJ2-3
CASSPNTDTQYF
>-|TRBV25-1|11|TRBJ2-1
CASTPGHEQFF
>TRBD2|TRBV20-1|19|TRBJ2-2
CSARDLGRESWYNTGELFF
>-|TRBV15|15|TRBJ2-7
CATSRAGAADYEQYF
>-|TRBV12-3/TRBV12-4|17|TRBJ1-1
CASSLTLTRSRATEAFF